The clone carrying this T cell receptor (beta chain) was recorded a few times. Its antigen is unidentified. These data come from a study of T-cell memory formation after mild COVID-19. Study information: Largely donor-specific sequence clusters came from a couple of donors. Points from the study as a whole: Contracting CD4+ clones sat mainly in CM and EM; CD8+ in EMRA.

Researchers used 5'RACE with constant-segment primers to make TCR alpha and TCR beta cDNA libraries that carry sample barcodes and UMIs. A single record per CDR3 protein comes from TCRdb applying MiXCR to the 5' RACE reads. The data show under 650,000 distinct CDR3 sequences, with approximately 18% seen just once and more than 10% held by the top ten. Sample: PBMCs or a T cell subset sorted from them (not recorded which). This receptor was obtained from an adult woman who had mild COVID-19 (a few samples of this study predate the infection). Cell type and time point are not known.

The CDR3 region is CATSVNNEQFF. The CDR3 nucleotides are TGTGCCACCAGTGTAAACAATGAGCAGTTCTTC. The V and J genes are TRBV24-1 and TRBJ2-1, with D hard to call. CDR3 size: 11 residues. Trimming left V 5 bases short and J 5 bases short, with 3 bases between. Germline CDR1 and CDR2: KGHDR and SFDVKD.